The present entry profiles one TCR beta chain with its context. As yet, its antigen is unknown. In the original workflow: Filtering differed, since immunoSEQ gave only junction sequences and no quality scores. The protocol was immunoSEQ multiplex PCR, while the TCRdb copy is restricted to in-frame clones and leaves out a portion. That table supplies the V and J calls and clone size; D and trimming were determined from the DNA. The table includes approximately 2,000,000 clones, around 93% detected once. CDR1 is LNHDA, CDR2 SQIVND, per germline (reference sequence). V shed 5 bases, J shed 4 bases, and the junction held 7 bases outside the gene matches. The CDR3 contains 15 residues. These data come from a study of shared clonotypes between healthy human individuals. Study-level points and caveats: Richness estimates generally favored naive over memory subsets.

Selected positively for CCR7 and CD45RO-negative, naive CD8 cells excluded terminally differentiated effector memory CD45RA+ cells. The donor cohort consisted entirely of Caucasian adults residing in Nashville, Tennessee. The specimen was naive CD8+ T cells from PBMCs. The chain uses TRBV19 and TRBJ1-2; TRBD1 matches 10 bases. The TCR was taken from a young man in good health. Some clones in this sample may be carry-over from other donors' samples. The chain's CDR3 is CASSPRQGAGYGYTF. The CDR3 DNA is TGTGCCAGTAGTCCTCGACAGGGGGCTGGCTATGGCTACACCTTC.